Sequencing of this T cell receptor (beta chain) was carried out in a study of cytomegalovirus exposure and HLA in healthy donors. Libraries were prepared by immunoSEQ multiplex PCR; TCRdb keeps only in-frame clonotypes and omits some of them. The sample lists 110,000 to 150,000 clones, 91% occurring once. This CDR3 contains 16 residues. Germline V gene data show CDR1 as MNHEY and CDR2 as SMNVEV (reference sequence). V shed 2 bases and J 2 bases; nucleotides not matched to a gene: 7. On this clone: Its antigen remains unknown.

Overall study findings and caveats: Some TCR beta chains (about 180 of them) were listed as cytomegalovirus-associated. A classifier reportedly called cytomegalovirus status with high sensitivity and specificity.

The source is a man younger than 35 in good health and CMV-seronegative. The chain couples TRBV27 to TRBJ1-2; 8 nucleotides agree with TRBD1. The specimen was PBMCs. CDR3 bases: TGTGCCAGCAGTTTAAGCCCGACAGGGGCGAACTATGGCTACACCTTC. Amino acid sequence: CASSLSPTGANYGYTF.